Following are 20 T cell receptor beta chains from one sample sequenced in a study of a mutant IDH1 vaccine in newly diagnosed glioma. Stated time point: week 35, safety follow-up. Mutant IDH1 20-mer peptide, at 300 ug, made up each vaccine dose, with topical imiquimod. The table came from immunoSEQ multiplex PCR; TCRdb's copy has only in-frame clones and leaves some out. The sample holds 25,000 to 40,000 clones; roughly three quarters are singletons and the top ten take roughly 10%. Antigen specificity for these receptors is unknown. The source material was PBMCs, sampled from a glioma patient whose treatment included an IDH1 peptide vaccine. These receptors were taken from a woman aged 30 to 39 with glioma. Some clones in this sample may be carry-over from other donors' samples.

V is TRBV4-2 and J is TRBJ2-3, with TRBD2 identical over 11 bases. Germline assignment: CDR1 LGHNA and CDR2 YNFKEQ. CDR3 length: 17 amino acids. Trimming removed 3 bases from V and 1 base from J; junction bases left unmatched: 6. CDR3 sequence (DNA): TGTGCCAGCAGCCAGGAATGGACTAGCGGGCGCACAGATACGCAGTATTTT. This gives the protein CASSQEWTSGRTDTQYF.

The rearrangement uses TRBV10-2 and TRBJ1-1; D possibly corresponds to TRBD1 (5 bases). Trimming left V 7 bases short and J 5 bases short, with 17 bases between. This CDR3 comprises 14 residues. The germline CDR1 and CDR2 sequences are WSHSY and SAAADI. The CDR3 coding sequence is TGCGCCAGCAAAGAACGGACCCGGGGGACTGAAGCTTTCTTT. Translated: CASKERTRGTEAFF.

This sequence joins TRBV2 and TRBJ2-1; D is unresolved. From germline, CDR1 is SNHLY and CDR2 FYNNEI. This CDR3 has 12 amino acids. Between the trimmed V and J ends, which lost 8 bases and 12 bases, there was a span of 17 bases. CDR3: CASLPATPRQFF. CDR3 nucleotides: TGTGCCAGCCTCCCGGCCACGCCTAGGCAGTTCTTC.

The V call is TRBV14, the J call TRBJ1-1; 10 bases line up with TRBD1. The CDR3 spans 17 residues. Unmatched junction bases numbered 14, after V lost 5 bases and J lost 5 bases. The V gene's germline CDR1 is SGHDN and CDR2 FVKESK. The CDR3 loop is CASSSGVGQGGRTEAFF. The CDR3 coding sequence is TGTGCCAGCAGCAGCGGCGTCGGACAGGGGGGAAGGACTGAAGCTTTCTTT.

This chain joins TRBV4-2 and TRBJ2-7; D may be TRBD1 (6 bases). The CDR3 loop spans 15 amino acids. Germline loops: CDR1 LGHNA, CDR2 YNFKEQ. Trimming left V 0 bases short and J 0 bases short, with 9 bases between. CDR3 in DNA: TGTGCCAGCAGCCAAGACGAGGGGGACTCCTACGAGCAGTACTTC. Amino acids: CASSQDEGDSYEQYF.

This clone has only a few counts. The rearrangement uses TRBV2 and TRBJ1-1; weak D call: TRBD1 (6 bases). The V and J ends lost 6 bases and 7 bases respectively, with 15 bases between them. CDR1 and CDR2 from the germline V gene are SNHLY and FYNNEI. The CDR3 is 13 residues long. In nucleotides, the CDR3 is TGTGCCAGCAGGACGACTGGGGACATTGAAGCTTTCTTT. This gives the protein CASRTTGDIEAFF. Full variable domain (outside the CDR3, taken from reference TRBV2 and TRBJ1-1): EPEVTQTPSHQVTQMGQEVILRCVPISNHLYFYWYRQILGQKVEFLVSFYNNEISEKSEIFDDQFSVERPDGSNFTLKIRSTKLEDSAMYFCASRTTGDIEAFFGQGTRLTVV.

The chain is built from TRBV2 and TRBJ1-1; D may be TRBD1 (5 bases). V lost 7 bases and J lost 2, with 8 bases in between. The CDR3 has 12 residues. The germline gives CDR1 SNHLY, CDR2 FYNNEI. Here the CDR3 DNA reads TGTGCCAGCATGACAGCCAACACTGAAGCTTTCTTT. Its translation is CASMTANTEAFF.

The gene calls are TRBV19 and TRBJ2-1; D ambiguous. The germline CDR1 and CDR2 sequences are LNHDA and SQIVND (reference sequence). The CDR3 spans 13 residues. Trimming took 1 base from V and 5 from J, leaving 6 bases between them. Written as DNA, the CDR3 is TGTGCCAGTAGTATAGGCCTTAACAATGAGCAGTTCTTC. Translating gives CASSIGLNNEQFF.

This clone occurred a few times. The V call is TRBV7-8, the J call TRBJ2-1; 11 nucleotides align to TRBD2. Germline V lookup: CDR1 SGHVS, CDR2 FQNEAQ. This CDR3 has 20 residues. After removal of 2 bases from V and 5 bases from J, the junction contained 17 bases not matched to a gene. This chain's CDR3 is CASSLKRVASGRYAHNEQFF. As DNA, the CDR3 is TGTGCCAGCAGCTTAAAGCGGGTCGCTAGCGGGAGGTATGCCCACAATGAGCAGTTCTTC.

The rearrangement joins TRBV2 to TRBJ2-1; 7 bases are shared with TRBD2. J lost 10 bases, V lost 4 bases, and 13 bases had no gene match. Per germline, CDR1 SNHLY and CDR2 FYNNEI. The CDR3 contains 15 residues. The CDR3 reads CASSVEGGSVREQFF. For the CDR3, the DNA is TGTGCCAGCAGTGTAGAGGGCGGGAGCGTCCGGGAGCAGTTCTTC.

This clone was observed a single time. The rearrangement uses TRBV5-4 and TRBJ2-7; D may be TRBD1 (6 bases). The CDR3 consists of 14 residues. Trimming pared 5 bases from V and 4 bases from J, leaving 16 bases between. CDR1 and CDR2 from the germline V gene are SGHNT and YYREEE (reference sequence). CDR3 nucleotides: TGTGCCAGCAGTCGCGAGACAGGCTCATACGAGCAGTACTTC. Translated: CASSRETGSYEQYF.

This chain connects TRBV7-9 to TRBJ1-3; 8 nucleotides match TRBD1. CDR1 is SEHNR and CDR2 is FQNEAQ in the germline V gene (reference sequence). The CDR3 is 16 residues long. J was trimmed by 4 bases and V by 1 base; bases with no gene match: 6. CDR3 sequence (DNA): TGTGCCAGCAGCTTAGGGTCCCGGGACAGGGGAAACACCATATATTTT. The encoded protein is CASSLGSRDRGNTIYF.

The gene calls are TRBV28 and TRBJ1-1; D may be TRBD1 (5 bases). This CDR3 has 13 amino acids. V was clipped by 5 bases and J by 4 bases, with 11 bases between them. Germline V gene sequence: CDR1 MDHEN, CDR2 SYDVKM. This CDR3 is CASSLRGGTEAFF. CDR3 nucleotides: TGTGCCAGCAGTCTTAGGGGAGGCACTGAAGCTTTCTTT.

The CDR3 loop reads CASKGSNEQFF. The CDR3 DNA sequence: TGTGCCAGCAAGGGGTCCAATGAGCAGTTCTTC. J is TRBJ2-1 and V is TRBV2, with D tentatively TRBD1 (5 bases). The CDR3 sequence is 11 residues long. CDR1 SNHLY and CDR2 FYNNEI come from the germline V gene. Deletions cut 7 bases from V and 6 bases from J, with 7 bases between.

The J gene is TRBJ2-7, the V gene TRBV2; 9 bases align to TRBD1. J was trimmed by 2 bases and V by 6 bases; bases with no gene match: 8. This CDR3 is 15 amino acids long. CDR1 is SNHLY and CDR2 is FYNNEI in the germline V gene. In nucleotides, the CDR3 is TGTGCCAGCAGACGCGCGGGACAGGGCACCTACGAGCAGTACTTC. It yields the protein CASRRAGQGTYEQYF.

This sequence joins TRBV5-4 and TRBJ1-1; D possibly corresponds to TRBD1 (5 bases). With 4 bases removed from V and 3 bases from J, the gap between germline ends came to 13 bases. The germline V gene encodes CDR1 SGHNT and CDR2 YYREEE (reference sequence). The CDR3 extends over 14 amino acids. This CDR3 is CASSPLGGDTEAFF. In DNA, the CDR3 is TGTGCCAGCAGCCCTCTAGGAGGGGACACTGAAGCTTTCTTT.

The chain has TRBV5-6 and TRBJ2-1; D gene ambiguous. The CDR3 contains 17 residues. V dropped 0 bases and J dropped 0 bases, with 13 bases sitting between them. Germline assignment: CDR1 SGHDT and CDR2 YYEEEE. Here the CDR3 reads CASSLGWAPSSYNEQFF. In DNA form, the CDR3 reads TGTGCCAGCAGCTTGGGTTGGGCTCCAAGCTCCTACAATGAGCAGTTCTTC.

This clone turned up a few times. CDR3: CASSFPRGTGELFF. The CDR3 nucleotides read TGTGCCAGCAGCTTCCCCAGGGGCACCGGGGAGCTGTTTTTT. The V call is TRBV11-3, the J call TRBJ2-2, with a possible D match to TRBD1 (6 bases). CDR3 length: 14 residues. Germline assignment: CDR1 SGHNT and CDR2 YENEEA. V lost 3 bases and J 4 bases, leaving 9 bases between the germline ends.

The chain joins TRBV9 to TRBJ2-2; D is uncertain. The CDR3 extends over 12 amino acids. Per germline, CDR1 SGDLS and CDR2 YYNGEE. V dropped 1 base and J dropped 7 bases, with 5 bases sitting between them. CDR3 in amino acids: CASSVSNGELFF. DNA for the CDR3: TGTGCCAGCAGCGTATCGAACGGGGAGCTGTTTTTT.

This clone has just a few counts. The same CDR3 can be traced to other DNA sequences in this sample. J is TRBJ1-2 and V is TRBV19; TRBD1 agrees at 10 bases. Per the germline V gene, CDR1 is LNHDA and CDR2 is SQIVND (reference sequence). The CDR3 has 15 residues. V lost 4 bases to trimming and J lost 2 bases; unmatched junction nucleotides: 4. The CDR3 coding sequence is TGTGCCAGTAGTACCCAGGACAGGGGGAACTATGGCTACACCTTC. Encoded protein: CASSTQDRGNYGYTF.